The entry below describes one T cell receptor beta chain. This sample was included in a study of blood T cell repertoires in COVID-19. On the study more broadly: COVID-19 samples collected from the United States, Italy and Spain covered acute and convalescent phases.

Sequencing used immunoSEQ multiplex PCR; TCRdb keeps in-frame clones, though not all of them. The repertoire holds approximately 160,000 clones, with around 84% as singletons. The CDR3 spans 15 residues. CDR1 is LNHDA, CDR2 SQIVND, per germline (reference sequence). V lost 7 bases to trimming and J lost 2 bases; unmatched junction nucleotides: 8. Clinical history as reported by participants underpinned cohort assignment. This sequence joins TRBV19 and TRBJ1-5; 7 bases line up with TRBD1. The sequenced sample was PBMCs or T cells enriched from blood (not recorded which). The sequence derives from a man aged 45-60 years who had recovered from COVID-19. In DNA form, the CDR3 reads TGTGCCAGTACCCCTCAGGGGGTTGGCAATCAGCCCCAGCATTTT. Its protein product is CASTPQGVGNQPQHF.